These 32 T cell receptor beta chains share one sample of origin, sequenced in a study of blood T cells in healthy people across ages. A sample-barcoded 5' primer and a J-beta primer mix were used in a second PCR of roughly 6 to 11 cycles. TCRdb processed the 5' RACE reads anew with MiXCR; each CDR3 protein has one entry. This sample yields 700,000 to 850,000 distinct CDR3 sequences, of which less than 70% are seen a single time; under 50% belongs to the top ten. The sequenced material came from blood. Every receptor here comes from a man older than 75 in good health.

This clonotype came up a few times. The rearrangement links TRBV9 to TRBJ2-5; the D gene is possibly TRBD1 (5 bases). V gave up 5 bases and J gave up 4 bases, with 15 bases separating them. The CDR3 runs 14 residues. The germline CDR1 and CDR2 sequences are SGDLS and YYNGEE. CDR3 in DNA: TGTGCCAGCAGTGTAAATTGGGGCGGAGAGACCCAGTACTTC. Protein sequence: CASSVNWGGETQYF. The full variable domain, in which reference TRBV9 and TRBJ2-5 provide the parts outside the CDR3, is DSGVTQTPKHLITATGQRVTLRCSPRSGDLSVYWYQQSLDQGLQFLIQYYNGEERAKGNILERFSAQQFPDLHSELNLSSLELGDSALYFCASSVNWGGETQYFGPGTRLLVL.

The J gene is TRBJ2-1, the V gene TRBV27; the D gene is possibly TRBD2 (6 bases). With 5 bases removed from V and 8 bases from J, the gap between germline ends came to 19 bases. The germline V gene has CDR1 MNHEY and CDR2 SMNVEV (reference sequence). The CDR3 has 15 residues. The CDR3 loop reads CASSGLGSPGDEQFF. CDR3 nucleotides: TGTGCCAGCAGTGGGCTCGGTAGCCCGGGGGATGAGCAGTTCTTC.

This chain links TRBV28 with TRBJ2-5; maybe TRBD2 (5 bases). This CDR3 is built from 14 residues. The V gene lost 6 bases and the J gene lost 1 base, with 12 bases spanning the gap. Per the germline V gene, CDR1 is MDHEN and CDR2 is SYDVKM. CDR3 sequence: CASSPGRGQETQYF. Here the CDR3 DNA reads TGTGCCAGCAGCCCAGGACGGGGCCAAGAGACCCAGTACTTC. The variable domain in full, completed from reference TRBV28 and TRBJ2-5, reads DVKVTQSSRYLVKRTGEKVFLECVQDMDHENMFWYRQDPGLGLRLIYFSYDVKMKEKGDIPEGYSVSREKKERFSLILESASTNQTSMYLCASSPGRGQETQYFGPGTRLLVL.

The chain employs TRBV12-3 or TRBV12-4 and TRBJ1-2; D uncertain. Trimming stripped 5 bases from V and 4 bases from J, with 20 bases between. This CDR3 is built from 16 residues. DNA for the CDR3: TGTGCCAGCAGTGCCCCCCGCGAAGGGTTTAGCTATGGCTACACCTTC. It codes for CASSAPREGFSYGYTF.

In its sample, this clonotype was seen once. The chain employs TRBV4-3 and TRBJ2-5; 11 positions match TRBD2. The CDR3 covers 21 residues. Germline V gene sequence: CDR1 LGHNA, CDR2 YSLEER. With V trimmed by 0 bases and J by 2 bases, 17 bases remained unmatched. The CDR3 DNA reads TGCGCCAGCAGCCAAGATATTCCGGGACTAGCGGTAACAAACCCTCAAGAGACCCAGTACTTC. It translates to CASSQDIPGLAVTNPQETQYF.

This clonotype is a singleton in its sample. The CDR3 region is CASSPPGSLTYEQYF. The CDR3 DNA follows: TGTGCCAGCAGCCCTCCCGGGAGCCTCACCTACGAGCAGTACTTC. The chain combines TRBV3-1 with TRBJ2-5; a possible D gene is TRBD2 (6 bases). The J call may not be correct, given that the DNA end is closer to TRBJ2-7. The CDR3 has 15 residues. The germline gives CDR1 LGHDT, CDR2 YNNKEL (reference sequence).

This clonotype was counted between two and nine times. The V and J genes are TRBV6-6 and TRBJ2-4; TRBD1 might be the D (7 bases). The V gene lost 6 bases and the J gene lost 3 bases, with 21 bases spanning the gap. This CDR3 region has 17 residues. Germline CDR1 reads MNHNY; CDR2 reads SVGAGI (reference sequence). CDR3: CASSPSEGAAGKNIQYF. CDR3 coding DNA: TGTGCCAGCAGCCCCTCGGAGGGGGCGGCGGGCAAAAACATTCAGTACTTC.

J is TRBJ2-1 and V is TRBV3-1; D might be TRBD2 (5 bases). CDR3 length equals 15 residues. Trimming left V 4 bases short and J 3 bases short, with 13 bases between. Germline V gene lookup returns CDR1 LGHDT and CDR2 YNNKEL (reference sequence). The CDR3 reads CASSPPADHYNEQFF. CDR3 bases: TGTGCCAGCAGCCCCCCAGCGGATCACTACAATGAGCAGTTCTTC.

This clonotype turned up a few times. The chain carries TRBV10-3 and TRBJ2-7; 7 positions match TRBD1. With V trimmed by 3 bases and J by 3 bases, 17 bases remained unmatched. The germline gives CDR1 ENHRY, CDR2 SYGVKD. The CDR3 covers 18 residues. CDR3 in DNA: TGTGCCATCAGTGACCCGACAGGGACGACCAACTCGATCTACGAGCAGTACTTC. Translation gives CAISDPTGTTNSIYEQYF.

The chain joins TRBV6-1 to TRBJ2-1; TRBD2 is a possible D gene (6 bases). The CDR3 covers 19 residues. Germline CDR1 is MNHNS and CDR2 is SASEGT. Trimming pared 2 bases from V and 1 base from J, leaving 21 bases between. This CDR3 is CASSESGLGLFFSYNEQFF. CDR3 DNA sequence: TGTGCCAGCAGTGAATCTGGGTTGGGACTCTTTTTTTCCTACAATGAGCAGTTCTTC.

The chain combines TRBV3-1 with TRBJ1-2; TRBD1 matches 8 bases. V trimming: 5 bases; J trimming: 2 bases; junction bases outside the gene matches: 4. The CDR3 consists of 14 residues. Germline CDR1 and CDR2: LGHDT and YNNKEL (reference sequence). The CDR3 DNA reads as TGTGCCAGCAGCGACGGACAGGGCAACTATGGCTACACCTTC. Translating it yields CASSDGQGNYGYTF.

CDR3 sequence: CASSDPPGVNRNEKLFF. The CDR3 DNA is TGTGCCAGCAGTGATCCCCCAGGGGTGAATCGGAATGAAAAACTGTTTTTT. V usage is TRBV25-1 and J usage is TRBJ1-4; a possible D gene is TRBD1 (6 bases). Trimming removed 3 bases at V and 5 bases at J, with 19 bases between. The CDR3 has 17 residues. The germline V gene has CDR1 MGHDK and CDR2 SYGVNS.

The chain combines TRBV7-2 with TRBJ2-1, with a possible D match to TRBD1 (6 bases). The V gene lost 5 bases and the J gene lost 5 bases, with 19 bases spanning the gap. The CDR3 extends over 16 amino acids. CDR1 is SGHTA, CDR2 FQGNSA, per germline. The CDR3 sequence is CASSPGVGRVNNEQFF. The CDR3 region has the DNA TGTGCCAGCAGCCCAGGGGTGGGCAGGGTTAACAATGAGCAGTTCTTC. Full variable domain (rest looked up from reference TRBV7-2 and TRBJ2-1): GAGVSQSPSNKVTEKGKDVELRCDPISGHTALYWYRQSLGQGLEFLIYFQGNSAPDKSGLPSDRFSAERTGGSVSTLTIQRTQQEDSAVYLCASSPGVGRVNNEQFFGPGTRLTVL.

The chain has TRBV28 and TRBJ1-2; 8 bases match TRBD1. Germline assignment: CDR1 MDHEN and CDR2 SYDVKM. J lost 7 bases, V lost 11 bases, and 15 bases had no gene match. The CDR3 runs to 14 residues. The CDR3, as DNA: TGTGCCGCCCGTCGGGGCGTGACAGGGGTTGGCTACACCTTC. Amino acid sequence: CAARRGVTGVGYTF.

The chain couples TRBV2 to TRBJ1-6; D possibly corresponds to TRBD1 (6 bases). CDR3 length: 16 amino acids. V was shortened by 6 bases and J by 6 bases, with 18 bases between the two germline ends. CDR1 is SNHLY and CDR2 is FYNNEI in the germline V gene. The CDR3 region is CASRRVGGQANSPLHF. CDR3 nucleotides: TGTGCCAGCAGGAGGGTGGGGGGGCAGGCTAATTCACCCCTCCACTTT.

V is TRBV18 and J is TRBJ2-4; 8 bases fit TRBD2. The length of the CDR3 is 16 residues. V was clipped by 1 base and J by 3 bases; unmatched bases: 5. Germline V CDR1 and CDR2: KGHSH, LQKENI. This CDR3 reads CASSPLPAGDKNIQYF. CDR3 coding DNA: TGTGCCAGCTCACCACTTCCAGCGGGAGACAAAAACATTCAGTACTTC.

The DNA of the CDR3 is TGTGCCATCAGTGAGGGACATCAGGGTTCGGATTCACCCCTCCACTTT. Protein product: CAISEGHQGSDSPLHF. The chain links TRBV10-3 to TRBJ1-6; TRBD1 is a possible D gene (5 bases). Germline V gene data show CDR1 as ENHRY and CDR2 as SYGVKD. V shed 2 bases and J shed 8 bases, with 16 bases lying between them. The CDR3 length is 16 residues.

The CDR3 sequence is CSARPGWTGEKLFF. The CDR3 DNA is TGCAGTGCTAGGCCAGGGTGGACGGGTGAAAAACTGTTTTTT. This chain links TRBV20-1 with TRBJ1-4, with D maybe TRBD1 (5 bases). Trimming stripped 3 bases from V and 7 bases from J, with 15 bases between. From germline, CDR1 is DFQATT and CDR2 SNEGSKA (reference sequence). This CDR3 is built from 14 residues.

This clonotype was seen only a few times. The V call is TRBV10-1, the J call TRBJ2-7, with 10 bases matching TRBD2. Germline CDR1 and CDR2: WNHNN and SYGVQD (reference sequence). Unmatched junction bases numbered 7, after V lost 2 bases and J lost 3 bases. The CDR3 totals 16 residues. As DNA, the CDR3 is TGCGCCAGCAGTGAGCTTAGCGGGAGGCCTCTCTACGAGCAGTACTTC. It is translated as CASSELSGRPLYEQYF.

The rearrangement links TRBV18 to TRBJ2-5; D might be TRBD1 (6 bases). V was cut by 5 bases and J by 4 bases, with 11 bases left in between. The CDR3 is made up of 13 amino acids. Germline CDR1 KGHSH, CDR2 LQKENI. The CDR3 here is CASSSGAAETQYF. In nucleotides, the CDR3 is TGTGCCAGCTCATCAGGGGCCGCAGAGACCCAGTACTTC.

The gene calls are TRBV7-9 and TRBJ2-1, with D unclear. V was cut by 5 bases and J by 5 bases, with 16 bases left in between. This CDR3 is 15 amino acids long. Germline CDR1 reads SEHNR; CDR2 reads FQNEAQ (reference sequence). The CDR3 here is CASSRTFGRDNEQFF. For the CDR3, the DNA is TGTGCCAGCAGCCGTACCTTTGGTCGGGACAATGAGCAGTTCTTC.

This clonotype was seen only a few times. The genes are TRBV7-9 and TRBJ2-1, with D possibly being TRBD1 or TRBD2 (5 bases each). This CDR3 contains 14 residues. V dropped 5 bases and J dropped 3 bases, with 11 bases sitting between them. Per the germline V gene, CDR1 is SEHNR and CDR2 is FQNEAQ (reference sequence). The DNA of the CDR3 is TGTGCCAGCAGCCCCGTGAGGGGCTACAATGAGCAGTTCTTC. It yields the protein CASSPVRGYNEQFF.

This clonotype has just a few counts. The V call is TRBV4-1, the J call TRBJ1-2; possibly TRBD1 for D (5 bases). V dropped 4 bases and J dropped 7 bases, with 22 bases sitting between them. This CDR3 spans 16 amino acids. The germline CDR1 and CDR2 sequences are MGHRA and YSYEKL. Here the CDR3 DNA reads TGCGCCAGCAGCCGTTTGGGACTCGCCATCGGAGGTGGCTACACCTTC. This codes for CASSRLGLAIGGGYTF.

This chain connects TRBV7-6 to TRBJ1-1; 7 bases are shared with TRBD1. Unmatched junction bases numbered 9, after V lost 2 bases and J lost 3 bases. The V gene's germline CDR1 is SGHVS and CDR2 FNYEAQ. The CDR3 is 16 residues long. CDR3 amino acids: CASSLSGGGVDTEAFF. Here the CDR3 DNA reads TGTGCCAGCAGCTTATCAGGGGGAGGGGTAGACACTGAAGCTTTCTTT. The full variable domain, completed using reference TRBV7-6 and TRBJ1-1, is GAGVSQSPRYKVTKRGQDVALRCDPISGHVSLYWYRQALGQGPEFLTYFNYEAQQDKSGLPNDRFSAERPEGSISTLTIQRTEQRDSAMYRCASSLSGGGVDTEAFFGQGTRLTVV.

This clonotype was observed a handful of times. The chain carries TRBV3-1 and TRBJ2-1; 9 bases fit TRBD2. V shed 2 bases, J shed 10 bases, and the junction held 12 bases outside the gene matches. The CDR3 runs to 16 residues. Germline V CDR1 and CDR2: LGHDT, YNNKEL (reference sequence). This chain's CDR3 is CASSQSWASGNREQFF. The CDR3, as DNA: TGTGCCAGCAGCCAATCCTGGGCTAGCGGGAACCGCGAGCAGTTCTTC.

The rearrangement links TRBV3-1 to TRBJ2-7; the D call may be TRBD1 or TRBD2 (5 bases each). The CDR3 has 16 residues. V lost 4 bases and J 7 bases, leaving 23 bases between the germline ends. CDR1 is LGHDT and CDR2 is YNNKEL in the germline V gene (reference sequence). The CDR3 DNA sequence: TGTGCCAGCAGCCCGGGTGGGGGAAGACGTTACAATGAGCAGTACTTC. It is translated as CASSPGGGRRYNEQYF.

The chain recombines TRBV2 with TRBJ2-4; TRBD2 aligns across 7 bases. CDR3 length equals 14 residues. In germline, CDR1 is SNHLY, CDR2 FYNNEI. The J segment lost 10 bases and the V segment lost 6 bases, leaving 12 bases of the junction unmatched. The chain's CDR3 is CASRRTGGGSIQYF. In DNA, the CDR3 is TGTGCCAGCAGACGGACTGGCGGGGGATCGATTCAGTACTTC.

This clonotype was found a few times. The V and J genes are TRBV29-1 and TRBJ2-4, with 7 bases aligning to TRBD1. The CDR3 totals 13 residues. The germline CDR1 and CDR2 sequences are SQVTM and ANQGSEA. V shed 1 base, J shed 6 bases, and the junction held 3 bases outside the gene matches. CDR3 sequence reads: CSVEGQGGNIQYF. The DNA of the CDR3 is TGCAGCGTTGAAGGACAGGGTGGAAACATTCAGTACTTC.

The rearrangement joins TRBV7-2 to TRBJ1-2; D might be TRBD1 (6 bases). Deletions cut 4 bases from V and 9 bases from J, with 12 bases between. Germline V gene data show CDR1 as SGHTA and CDR2 as FQGNSA. The CDR3 extends over 12 amino acids. The CDR3 DNA follows: TGTGCCAGCAGCTCCGAGGGGGTTCGCTACACCTTC. Translating it yields CASSSEGVRYTF.

The genes are TRBV28 and TRBJ1-1, with D possibly being TRBD1 (6 bases). CDR3 length: 15 residues. V was pared by 3 bases and J by 0 bases, with 11 bases between. Per the germline V gene, CDR1 is MDHEN and CDR2 is SYDVKM. CDR3: CASSLTQGMNTEAFF. In DNA form, the CDR3 reads TGTGCCAGCAGTTTGACACAGGGTATGAACACTGAAGCTTTCTTT.

This clonotype occurred a few times. The V call is TRBV5-1, the J call TRBJ2-3, with 8 positions matching TRBD2. Germline lookup yields CDR1 SGHRS and CDR2 YFSETQ. The CDR3 is made up of 16 amino acids. J gave up 4 bases and V 4 bases, and 11 bases lay outside the gene matches. The chain's CDR3 is CASSRGGLEESDTQYF. In DNA, the CDR3 is TGCGCCAGCAGCCGAGGGGGACTAGAAGAATCAGATACGCAGTATTTT.

This chain joins TRBV29-1 and TRBJ2-1; TRBD2 matches 16 bases. The V gene end was trimmed by 7 bases and the J gene end by 5 bases; junction bases not matched to a gene: 2. The CDR3 covers 14 residues. Germline lookup yields CDR1 SQVTM and CDR2 ANQGSEA. The CDR3 here is CSAGLAGGNNEQFF. CDR3 DNA: TGCAGCGCGGGACTAGCGGGAGGGAACAATGAGCAGTTCTTC.